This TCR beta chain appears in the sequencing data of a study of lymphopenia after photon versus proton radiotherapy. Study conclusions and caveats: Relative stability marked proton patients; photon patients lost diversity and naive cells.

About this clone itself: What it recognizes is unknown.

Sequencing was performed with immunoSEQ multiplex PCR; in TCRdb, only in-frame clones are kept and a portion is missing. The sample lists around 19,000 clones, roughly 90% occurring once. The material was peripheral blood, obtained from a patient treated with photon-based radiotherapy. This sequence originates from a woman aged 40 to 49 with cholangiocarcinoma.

The CDR3 DNA is TGTGCCAGCAGCCGTGGGACAGCTATAAACACTGAAGCTTTCTTT. This translates into CASSRGTAINTEAFF. The chain employs TRBV5-4 and TRBJ1-1; 7 bases line up with TRBD1. CDR3 length equals 15 residues. Germline V gene lookup returns CDR1 SGHNT and CDR2 YYREEE (reference sequence). After removal of 4 bases from V and 2 bases from J, the junction contained 8 bases not matched to a gene.